The 25 T cell receptor beta chains in this list originate from one sample, sequenced in a study of regulatory T cells in long-lasting Graves disease. The time point is: persistent/refractory GD, antithyroid drugs over 5 years with positive TRAb. There was RNA extracted from PBMCs, and the TCR library was made from it. Relying on iRepertoire HTBI primers and Arm-PCR of CDR3 regions, the team built TCR beta libraries. TCRdb re-called the multiplex PCR reads through MiXCR, storing one row per CDR3 protein. Altogether hundreds of thousands of distinct CDR3 sequences are present, 20% to 25% being singletons, with the ten largest covering approximately 6.4%. Specimen: peripheral blood mononuclear cells (PBMCs), collected when the disease was refractory, from a patient treated with antithyroid drugs. Receptor source: a female donor with Graves disease.

This chain links TRBV19 with TRBJ1-5, with 10 bases lining up with TRBD1. CDR3 length: 14 residues. Germline V gives CDR1 LNHDA, CDR2 SQIVND (reference sequence). J was trimmed by 11 bases and V by 10 bases; bases with no gene match: 14. CDR3 sequence reads: CATGTGVSIQSQHF. The CDR3 nucleotides are TGTGCCACTGGGACAGGGGTAAGCATTCAATCCCAGCATTTT.

The chain uses TRBV7-2 and TRBJ1-5; the D is unclear. CDR3 length: 13 amino acids. Trimming took 5 bases from V and 6 from J, leaving 11 bases between them. The germline CDR1 and CDR2 sequences are SGHTA and FQGNSA. The CDR3 is CASSHNLGQPQHF. The CDR3 DNA follows: TGTGCCAGCAGCCACAATCTGGGTCAGCCCCAGCATTTT.

This chain links TRBV7-2 with TRBJ1-4; weak D call: TRBD1 (6 bases). V was clipped by 2 bases and J by 2 bases, with 12 bases between them. Germline loops: CDR1 SGHTA, CDR2 FQGNSA. This CDR3 region has 16 residues. CDR3 DNA sequence: TGTGCCAGCAGCTTATTGGGGGCGCGGACTAATGAAAAACTGTTTTTT. Residues: CASSLLGARTNEKLFF.

This clonotype was counted at least ten times. The gene calls are TRBV6-5 and TRBJ1-1; D is possibly TRBD1 (5 bases). V lost 2 bases to trimming and J lost 4 bases, with 8 bases between them. The CDR3 is 13 residues long. Germline CDR1 is MNHEY and CDR2 is SVGAGI. CDR3 region: CASSYGALTEAFF. The CDR3 DNA sequence: TGTGCCAGCAGTTACGGGGCCCTCACTGAAGCTTTCTTT.

The chain couples TRBV6-5 to TRBJ2-2; D might be TRBD1 (6 bases). The CDR3 spans 18 residues. V was clipped by 3 bases and J by 2 bases, with 19 bases between them. Germline CDR1 reads MNHEY; CDR2 reads SVGAGI. The CDR3 loop is CASSYLGHRFANTGELFF. The CDR3, as DNA: TGTGCCAGCAGTTATTTGGGACACAGATTTGCTAACACCGGGGAGCTGTTTTTT.

The chain has TRBV7-9 and TRBJ2-7; the D gene could be TRBD1 or TRBD2 (5 bases each). Deletions cut 2 bases from V and 2 bases from J, with 10 bases between. Germline V gene lookup returns CDR1 SEHNR and CDR2 FQNEAQ (reference sequence). The CDR3 contains 14 residues. CDR3 sequence (DNA): TGTGCCAGCAGCTTACATCCGGGACCCTACGAGCAGTACTTC. Translation: CASSLHPGPYEQYF.

This clonotype appeared many times. This sequence joins TRBV5-1 and TRBJ1-2, with TRBD1 matching 7 bases. Germline lookup yields CDR1 SGHRS and CDR2 YFSETQ. This CDR3 is built from 14 residues. Unmatched junction bases numbered 12, after V lost 4 bases and J lost 9 bases. In DNA form, the CDR3 reads TGCGCCAGCAGCCTTAACGGGGGACAGAGGAGCTACACCTTC. This encodes CASSLNGGQRSYTF.

This clonotype was counted at least ten times. The CDR3 loop reads CASSGDSGEGEQYF. As DNA, the CDR3 is TGTGCCAGCAGCGGGGACAGTGGGGAGGGCGAGCAGTACTTC. V usage is TRBV2 and J usage is TRBJ2-7, with D possibly being TRBD1 or TRBD2 (7 bases each). Germline CDR1 and CDR2: SNHLY and FYNNEI. The CDR3 is made up of 14 amino acids. Between the trimmed V and J ends, which lost 6 bases and 6 bases, there was a span of 18 bases.

This clonotype has at least ten counts. This chain links TRBV2 with TRBJ1-6, with 7 positions matching TRBD1. The V segment lost 5 bases and the J segment 5 bases; nucleotides outside the gene matches: 6. CDR1 and CDR2 (germline): SNHLY, FYNNEI. This CDR3 spans 15 amino acids. The CDR3 region has the DNA TGTGCCAGCAGTTTGACAGGGTCCAATAATTCACCCCTCCACTTT. It yields the protein CASSLTGSNNSPLHF.

This clonotype was observed at least ten times. The chain combines TRBV28 with TRBJ2-7; 10 bases are a match to TRBD1. Germline V CDR1 and CDR2: MDHEN, SYDVKM. V gave up 5 bases and J gave up 5 bases; unmatched junction bases: 9. The CDR3 length is 15 residues. CDR3 coding DNA: TGTGCCAGCAGTCCTCCGGGACAGGGGTACAACGAGCAGTACTTC. Protein: CASSPPGQGYNEQYF.

The chain combines TRBV6-1 with TRBJ2-6; 9 bases match TRBD1. Trimming took 6 bases from V and 0 from J; bases not matched to a gene: 6. This CDR3 contains 17 residues. From germline, CDR1 is MNHNS and CDR2 SASEGT. For the CDR3, the DNA is TGTGCCAGCAGAGACAGACAGGGGGACTCTGGGGCCAACGTCCTGACTTTC. Translated: CASRDRQGDSGANVLTF.

The CDR3 nucleotides are TGCAGCGTTGATCTCGGGGTTGCCCAAGAGACCCAGTACTTC. The encoded protein is CSVDLGVAQETQYF. This chain links TRBV29-1 with TRBJ2-5; TRBD2 might be the D (5 bases). There are 14 residues in the CDR3. Trimming pared 3 bases from V and 1 base from J, leaving 12 bases between. CDR1 and CDR2 (germline): SQVTM, ANQGSEA.

This clonotype was counted ten times or more. V and J are TRBV27 and TRBJ2-7; D not certain. From germline, CDR1 is MNHEY and CDR2 SMNVEV (reference sequence). The CDR3 loop spans 13 amino acids. Trimming removed 3 bases at V and 3 bases at J, with 9 bases between. The CDR3 coding sequence is TGTGCCAGCAGTTTTTCATATGGCTACGAGCAGTACTTC. This sequence encodes CASSFSYGYEQYF.

This clonotype was counted between two and nine times. The chain couples TRBV7-9 to TRBJ1-1; 7 bases are shared with TRBD1. The V gene end was trimmed by 1 base and the J gene end by 8 bases; junction bases not matched to a gene: 7. The CDR3 contains 14 residues. Germline V gene data show CDR1 as SEHNR and CDR2 as FQNEAQ (reference sequence). DNA for the CDR3: TGTGCCAGCAGCTTAGACGGGGACAGTCTAGAAGCTTTCTTT. This encodes CASSLDGDSLEAFF.

The chain has TRBV29-1 and TRBJ1-4, with D possibly matching TRBD1 (5 bases). The CDR3 loop spans 15 amino acids. Germline values: CDR1 SQVTM, CDR2 ANQGSEA. Deletions cut 6 bases from V and 4 bases from J, with 18 bases between. The DNA of the CDR3 is TGCAGCGTGGGGGGTACTGCGACTGATAATGAAAAACTGTTTTTT. This encodes CSVGGTATDNEKLFF.

In this sample, this clonotype turned up a few times. The rearrangement joins TRBV19 to TRBJ1-3; D uncertain. The V end lost 6 bases, the J end lost 2 bases, and 11 bases lay between the germline ends. The germline gives CDR1 LNHDA, CDR2 SQIVND (reference sequence). The CDR3 totals 14 residues. CDR3 amino acids: CASRWQTTGNTIYF. The CDR3 bases are TGTGCCAGTAGATGGCAAACCACTGGAAACACCATATATTTT. The entire variable domain, with the rest obtained from reference TRBV19 and TRBJ1-3, is as follows: DGGITQSPKYLFRKEGQNVTLSCEQNLNHDAMYWYRQDPGQGLRLIYYSQIVNDFQKGDIAEGYSVSREKKESFPLTVTSAQKNPTAFYLCASRWQTTGNTIYFGEGSWLTVV.

V gene TRBV20-1 combines with J gene TRBJ1-2; D is possibly TRBD1 (5 bases). The CDR3 covers 13 residues. With 6 bases removed from V and 6 bases from J, the gap between germline ends came to 17 bases. In germline, CDR1 is DFQATT, CDR2 SNEGSKA (reference sequence). Written as DNA, the CDR3 is TGCAGTGCCCCCTGGATGGGGGTGAATGGCTACACCTTC. Its translation: CSAPWMGVNGYTF.

This clonotype was seen at least ten times. This chain links TRBV12-3 or TRBV12-4 with TRBJ1-2; no reliable D call. V shed 6 bases and J shed 3 bases, with 8 bases lying between them. The CDR3 has 12 amino acids. The CDR3 nucleotides are TGTGCCAGCAGCACCTCATACTATGGCTACACCTTC. Translated, it gives CASSTSYYGYTF.

There are many counts of this clonotype. The chain is built from TRBV12-3 or TRBV12-4 and TRBJ2-5; D not resolved. The CDR3 has 16 amino acids. With 6 bases removed from V and 1 base from J, the gap between germline ends came to 18 bases. This CDR3 is CASSSLARHSQETQYF. CDR3 coding DNA: TGTGCCAGCAGCAGTTTAGCCCGACATTCCCAAGAGACCCAGTACTTC.

V is TRBV7-8 and J is TRBJ1-1; D is ambiguous. V lost 2 bases, J lost 0 bases, and 13 bases lay in between. This CDR3 spans 16 amino acids. Germline CDR1 is SGHVS and CDR2 is FQNEAQ. In DNA form, the CDR3 reads TGTGCCAGCAGCTTATCTGCGTACTTCATGAACACTGAAGCTTTCTTT. Translating gives CASSLSAYFMNTEAFF.

V is TRBV9 and J is TRBJ2-2; possibly TRBD2 for D (8 bases). This CDR3 contains 17 residues. V gave up 0 bases and J gave up 5 bases, with 17 bases separating them. CDR1 SGDLS and CDR2 YYNGEE come from the germline V gene. Written as DNA, the CDR3 is TGTGCCAGCAGCGTAGCCGGGAGGGGGCTGAATACCGGGGAGCTGTTTTTT. This encodes CASSVAGRGLNTGELFF.

This clonotype was detected many times. The rearrangement joins TRBV7-2 to TRBJ2-7; 7 bases match TRBD2. Unmatched junction bases numbered 11, after V lost 2 bases and J lost 7 bases. Germline loops: CDR1 SGHTA, CDR2 FQGNSA. The CDR3 is 15 amino acids. The CDR3 reads CASSLMAGATVEQYF. The DNA for the CDR3 is TGTGCCAGCAGCTTAATGGCGGGAGCAACGGTTGAGCAGTACTTC.

V usage is TRBV3-1 and J usage is TRBJ2-1, with unresolved D. Trimming removed 3 bases from V and 8 bases from J, with 8 bases in between. Germline lookup yields CDR1 LGHDT and CDR2 YNNKEL (reference sequence). The CDR3 sequence is 12 residues long. The DNA for the CDR3 is TGTGCCAGCAGCCAGGCCTGGGATGAGCAGTTCTTC. It encodes CASSQAWDEQFF.

This clonotype was counted ten times or more. The V call is TRBV30, the J call TRBJ1-2; 7 nucleotides line up with TRBD1. The CDR3 runs 12 residues. The V gene's germline CDR1 is GTSNPN and CDR2 SVGIG (reference sequence). With 4 bases clipped from V and 3 bases from J, the junction kept 2 bases outside the gene matches. The CDR3 sequence: CAWNRGDYGYTF. CDR3 sequence (DNA): TGTGCCTGGAACAGGGGCGACTATGGCTACACCTTC. The full variable domain, its missing parts supplied by reference TRBV30 and TRBJ1-2, is SQTIHQWPATLVQPVGSPLSLECTVEGTSNPNLYWYRQAAGRGLQLLFYSVGIGQISSEVPQNLSASRPQDRQFILSSKKLLLSDSGFYLCAWNRGDYGYTFGSGTRLTVV.

Of note for this clonotype: A much larger clone differs from this one at a single base, so this may be a read error. The chain employs TRBV28 and TRBJ1-5; no reliable D call. V was trimmed by 3 bases and J by 2 bases, leaving 14 bases between them. The CDR3 sequence is 16 residues long. Germline values: CDR1 MDHEN, CDR2 SYDVKM. CDR3 sequence (DNA): TGTGCCAGCAGTTTGCCGACTGACTATGGCAATCAGCCCCAGCATTTT. Encoded protein: CASSLPTDYGNQPQHF.